This passage covers 8 T cell receptor beta chains from one sample sequenced in a study of post-analysis software for immune sequencing data (dated by TCRdb to the mid-2010s). General findings and caveats noted by the study authors: Roughly 5 TRBV segments, including TRBV5-6, TRBV5-1 and TRBV20-1, were significantly more frequent in patients than controls.

Their antigen targets remain unknown. The library came from PCR. The data were produced on an Illumina HiSeq 2500. To reduce PCR and sequencing biases, unique molecular identifiers were built into the TCR beta cDNA libraries. TCRdb passed the public sequencing reads through fastp at Q25 and MiXCR, retaining productive beta sequences. Entries are consolidated by CDR3 protein sequence, retaining the most common genes and DNA. The sample data list 250,000 to 300,000 distinct CDR3 sequences, and 36% of these were observed just once. Jointly, the top ten make up roughly 4.8% of the sample. The sequencing input was blood. The receptors here all came from a girl under 18 with multiple sclerosis.

V gene TRBV10-3 combines with J gene TRBJ2-1; 11 positions agree with TRBD1. Germline CDR1 and CDR2: ENHRY and SYGVKD. The V and J ends lost 9 bases and 1 base, in that order; junction bases with no gene match: 11. The CDR3 has 17 residues. The CDR3 here is CAIAYQGQGASYNEQFF. The CDR3 DNA follows: TGTGCCATAGCTTACCAAGGACAGGGGGCGTCCTACAATGAGCAGTTCTTC.

This clonotype occurred many times. The rearrangement uses TRBV7-9 and TRBJ2-1, with TRBD2 matching over 7 bases. V lost 1 base to trimming and J lost 2 bases; unmatched junction nucleotides: 2. CDR1 is SEHNR, CDR2 FQNEAQ, per germline (reference sequence). The CDR3 runs to 15 residues. The CDR3 region has the DNA TGTGCCAGCAGCTTAGGCGGGAGAGCCTACAATGAGCAGTTCTTC. Translating gives CASSLGGRAYNEQFF.

This clonotype was counted only a few times. For the CDR3, the DNA is TGCGCCAGCAGCAACAGGGACTGGTTCGTCACCGGGGAGCTGTTTTTT. Translation gives CASSNRDWFVTGELFF. The chain joins TRBV5-1 to TRBJ2-2; D is tentatively TRBD1 or TRBD2 (6 bases each). The CDR3 has 16 residues. Germline values: CDR1 SGHRS, CDR2 YFSETQ. Trimming removed 4 bases from V and 4 bases from J, with 17 bases in between.

This sequence joins TRBV7-3 and TRBJ2-1, with 13 bases aligning to TRBD2. This CDR3 contains 17 residues. Germline assignment: CDR1 SGHTA and CDR2 FQGTGA. V lost 2 bases, J lost 3 bases, and 4 bases stayed unmatched. CDR3: CASSLQGTSGIYNEQFF. The CDR3 DNA follows: TGTGCCAGCAGCTTACAGGGGACTAGCGGGATCTACAATGAGCAGTTCTTC.

This clonotype was detected ten times or more. The genes are TRBV20-1 and TRBJ2-5; possibly TRBD2 for D (7 bases). The CDR3 length is 13 residues. CDR1 and CDR2 from the germline V gene are DFQATT and SNEGSKA (reference sequence). V lost 4 bases, J lost 5 bases, and 14 bases lay in between. The CDR3 nucleotides are TGCAGTGCTAATTCCGGGGGGCTGGAGACCCAGTACTTC. It translates to CSANSGGLETQYF.

A few counts support this clonotype. The chain carries TRBV6-2 or TRBV6-3 and TRBJ1-1, with D unclear. This CDR3 contains 16 residues. The V gene lost 0 bases and the J gene lost 0 bases, with 11 bases spanning the gap. Germline V CDR1 and CDR2: MNHEY, SVGEGT. The CDR3 DNA is TGTGCCAGCAGTTACTCGGTGATTGGTATGAACACTGAAGCTTTCTTT. This gives the protein CASSYSVIGMNTEAFF.

There are a few counts of this clonotype. This chain joins TRBV7-9 and TRBJ2-4; no definite D call. V was cut by 1 base and J by 0 bases, with 7 bases left in between. CDR3 size: 15 residues. Germline CDR1 SEHNR, CDR2 FQNEAQ (reference sequence). The CDR3, as DNA: TGTGCCAGCAGCTTAGACAGACTAGCCAAAAACATTCAGTACTTC. Encoded protein: CASSLDRLAKNIQYF.

The J gene is TRBJ2-1, the V gene TRBV7-9; possible D gene TRBD2, 6 bases. The DNA end is a closer match to TRBJ2-7, so the J assignment may be wrong. This CDR3 contains 15 residues. Germline V gene sequence: CDR1 SEHNR, CDR2 FQNEAQ (reference sequence). CDR3 DNA: TGTGCCAGCAGCCCGGGGGTCCTCTCCTACAATGAGCAGTACTTC. Encoded protein: CASSPGVLSYNEQYF.